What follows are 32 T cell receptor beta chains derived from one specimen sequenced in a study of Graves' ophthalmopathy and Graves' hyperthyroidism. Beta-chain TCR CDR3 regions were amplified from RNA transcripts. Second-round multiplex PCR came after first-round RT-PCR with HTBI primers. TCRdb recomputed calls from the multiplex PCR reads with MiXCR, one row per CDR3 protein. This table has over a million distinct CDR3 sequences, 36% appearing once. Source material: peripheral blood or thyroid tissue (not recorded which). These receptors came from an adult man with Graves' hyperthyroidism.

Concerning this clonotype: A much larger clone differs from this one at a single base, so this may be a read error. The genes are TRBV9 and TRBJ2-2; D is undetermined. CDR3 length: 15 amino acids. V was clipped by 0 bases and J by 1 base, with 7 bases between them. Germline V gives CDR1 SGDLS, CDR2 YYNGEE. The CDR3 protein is CASSVDGENTGELFF. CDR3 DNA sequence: TGTGCCAGCAGCGTAGACGGAGAGAACACCGGGGAGCTGTTTTTT.

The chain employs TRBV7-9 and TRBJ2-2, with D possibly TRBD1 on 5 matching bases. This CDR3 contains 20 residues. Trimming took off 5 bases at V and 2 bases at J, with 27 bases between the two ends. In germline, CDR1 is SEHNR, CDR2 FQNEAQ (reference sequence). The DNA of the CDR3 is TGTGCCAGCAGCCAAGGGGCAGAGACAAGCCCCCTAATTAACACCGGGGAGCTGTTTTTT. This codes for CASSQGAETSPLINTGELFF.

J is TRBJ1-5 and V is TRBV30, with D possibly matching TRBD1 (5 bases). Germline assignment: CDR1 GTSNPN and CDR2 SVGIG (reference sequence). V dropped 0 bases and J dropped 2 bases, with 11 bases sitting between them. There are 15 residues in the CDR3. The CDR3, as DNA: TGTGCCTGGAGTGTAGGGACTAAGGGCAATCAGCCCCAGCATTTT. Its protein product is CAWSVGTKGNQPQHF.

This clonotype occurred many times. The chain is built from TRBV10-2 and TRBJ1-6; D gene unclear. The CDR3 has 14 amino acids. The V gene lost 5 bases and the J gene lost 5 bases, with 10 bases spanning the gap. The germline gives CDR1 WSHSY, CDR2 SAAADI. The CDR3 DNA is TGCGCCAGCAGTCTCTCCACTAATAATTCACCCCTCCACTTT. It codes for CASSLSTNNSPLHF.

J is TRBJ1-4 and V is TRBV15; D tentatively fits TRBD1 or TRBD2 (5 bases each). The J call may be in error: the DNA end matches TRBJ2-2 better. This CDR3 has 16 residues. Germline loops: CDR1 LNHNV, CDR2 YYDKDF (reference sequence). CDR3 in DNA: TGTGCCACCAGCAAAGTTCCGGGACCGAACACCGGGGAGCTGTTTTTT. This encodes CATSKVPGPNTGELFF.

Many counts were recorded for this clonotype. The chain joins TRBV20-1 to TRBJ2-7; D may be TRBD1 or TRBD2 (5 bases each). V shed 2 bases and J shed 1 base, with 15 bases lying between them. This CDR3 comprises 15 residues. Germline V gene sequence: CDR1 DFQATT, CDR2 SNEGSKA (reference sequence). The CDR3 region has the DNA TGCAGTGCTAGACAGGGCCTTCGGACTTCCTACGAGCAGTACTTC. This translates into CSARQGLRTSYEQYF.

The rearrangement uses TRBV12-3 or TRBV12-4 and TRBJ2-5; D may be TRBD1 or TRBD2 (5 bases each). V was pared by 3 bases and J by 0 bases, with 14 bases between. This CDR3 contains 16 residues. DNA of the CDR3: TGTGCCAGCAGTTTGGTCCCCCGGGACGACCAAGAGACCCAGTACTTC. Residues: CASSLVPRDDQETQYF.

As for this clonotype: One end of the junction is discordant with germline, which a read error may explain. The CDR3 is CASSEPRGKNTGAFF. CDR3 DNA: TGTGCCAGCAGTGAACCAAGGGGGAAGAACACTGGAGCTTTCTTT. V and J are TRBV25-1 and TRBJ1-1; a weak D match, TRBD1 (6 bases). Germline V lookup: CDR1 MGHDK, CDR2 SYGVNS. This CDR3 comprises 15 residues.

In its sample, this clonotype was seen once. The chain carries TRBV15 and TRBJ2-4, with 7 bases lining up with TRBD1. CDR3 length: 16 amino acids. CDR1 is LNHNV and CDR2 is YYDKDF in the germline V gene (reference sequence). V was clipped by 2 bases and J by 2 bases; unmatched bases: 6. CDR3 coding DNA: TGTGCCACCAGCAGAATGGACAGGTCTTCCAAAAACATTCAGTACTTC. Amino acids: CATSRMDRSSKNIQYF.

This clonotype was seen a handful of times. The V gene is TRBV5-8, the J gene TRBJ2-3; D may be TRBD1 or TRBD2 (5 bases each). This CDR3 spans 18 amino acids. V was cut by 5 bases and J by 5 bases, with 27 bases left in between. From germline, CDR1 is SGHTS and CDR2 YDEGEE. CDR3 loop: CASRSRGTRTSIGDTQYF. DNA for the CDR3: TGTGCCAGCAGGTCCCGGGGCACGCGTACCAGCATCGGAGATACGCAGTATTTT.

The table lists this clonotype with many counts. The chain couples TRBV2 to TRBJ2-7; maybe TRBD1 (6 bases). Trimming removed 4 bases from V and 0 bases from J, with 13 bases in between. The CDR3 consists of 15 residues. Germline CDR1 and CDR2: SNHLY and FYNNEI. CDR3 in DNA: TGTGCCAGCAGTGCCGGGACACTGAACTCCTACGAGCAGTACTTC. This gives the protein CASSAGTLNSYEQYF.

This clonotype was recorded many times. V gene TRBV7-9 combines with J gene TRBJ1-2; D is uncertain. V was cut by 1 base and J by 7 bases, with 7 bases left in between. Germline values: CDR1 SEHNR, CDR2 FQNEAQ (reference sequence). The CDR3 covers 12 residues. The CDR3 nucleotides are TGTGCCAGCAGCTTAGAAGCTCCTGGCTACACCTTC. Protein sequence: CASSLEAPGYTF.

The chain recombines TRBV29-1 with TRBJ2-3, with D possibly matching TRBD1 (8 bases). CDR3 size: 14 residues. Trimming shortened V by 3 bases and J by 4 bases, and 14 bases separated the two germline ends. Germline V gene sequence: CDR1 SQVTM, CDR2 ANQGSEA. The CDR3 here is CSVDYRGGADTQYF. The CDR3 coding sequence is TGCAGCGTTGATTACAGGGGGGGTGCAGATACGCAGTATTTT.

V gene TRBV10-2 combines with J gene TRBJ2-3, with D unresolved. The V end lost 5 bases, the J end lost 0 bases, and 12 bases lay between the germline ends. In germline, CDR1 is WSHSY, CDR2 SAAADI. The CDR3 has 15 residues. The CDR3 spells CASSPGRTSTDTQYF. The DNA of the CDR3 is TGCGCCAGCAGTCCGGGCAGAACTAGCACAGATACGCAGTATTTT.

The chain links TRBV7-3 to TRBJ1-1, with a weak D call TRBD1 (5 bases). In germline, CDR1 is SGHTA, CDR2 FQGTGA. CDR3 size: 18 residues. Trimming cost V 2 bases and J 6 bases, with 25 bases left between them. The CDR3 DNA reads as TGTGCCAGCAGCTTATTAGGGAGGAACACCGGGGCTTTTGCTGAAGCTTTCTTT. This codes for CASSLLGRNTGAFAEAFF.

As DNA, the CDR3 is TGTGCCACCGGGAGGGCGATGCTTAGTTCACCCCTCCACTTT. Protein product: CATGRAMLSSPLHF. The chain couples TRBV15 to TRBJ1-6; D is unclear. This CDR3 is 14 amino acids long. V lost 8 bases, J lost 9 bases, and 17 bases lay in between. Germline V lookup: CDR1 LNHNV, CDR2 YYDKDF (reference sequence).

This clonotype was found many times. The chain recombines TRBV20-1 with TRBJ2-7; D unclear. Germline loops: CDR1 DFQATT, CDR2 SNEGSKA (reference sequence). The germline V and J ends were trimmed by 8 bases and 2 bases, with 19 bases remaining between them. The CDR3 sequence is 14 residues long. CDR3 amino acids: CSSFEPGNTYEQYF. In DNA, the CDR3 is TGCAGTAGCTTCGAGCCAGGTAACACCTACGAGCAGTACTTC.

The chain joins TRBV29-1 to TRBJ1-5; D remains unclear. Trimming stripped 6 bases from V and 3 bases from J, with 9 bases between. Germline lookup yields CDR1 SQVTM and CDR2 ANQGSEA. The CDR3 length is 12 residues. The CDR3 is CSVVDPNQPQHF. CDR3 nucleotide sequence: TGCAGCGTCGTGGACCCCAATCAGCCCCAGCATTTT.

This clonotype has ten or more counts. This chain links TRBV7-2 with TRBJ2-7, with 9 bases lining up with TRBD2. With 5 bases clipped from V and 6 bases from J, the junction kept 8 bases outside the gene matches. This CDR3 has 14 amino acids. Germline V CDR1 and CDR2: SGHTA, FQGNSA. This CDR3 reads CASSKKGLAPEQYF. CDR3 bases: TGTGCCAGCAGCAAAAAGGGACTAGCACCCGAGCAGTACTTC.

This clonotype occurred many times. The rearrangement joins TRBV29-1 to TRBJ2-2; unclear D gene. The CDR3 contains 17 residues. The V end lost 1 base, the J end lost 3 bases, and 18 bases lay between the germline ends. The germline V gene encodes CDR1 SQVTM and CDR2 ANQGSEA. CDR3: CSVEVIRPSFHTGELFF. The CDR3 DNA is TGCAGCGTTGAAGTGATCCGTCCCAGCTTTCACACCGGGGAGCTGTTTTTT.

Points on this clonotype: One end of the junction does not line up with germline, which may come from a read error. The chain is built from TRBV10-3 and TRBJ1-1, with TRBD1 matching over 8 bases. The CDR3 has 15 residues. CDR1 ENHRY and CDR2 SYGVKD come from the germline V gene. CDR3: CASSYAQGANTEAFF. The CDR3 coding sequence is TGTGCCAGCAGTTATGCTCAGGGGGCGAACACTGAAGCTTTCTTT.

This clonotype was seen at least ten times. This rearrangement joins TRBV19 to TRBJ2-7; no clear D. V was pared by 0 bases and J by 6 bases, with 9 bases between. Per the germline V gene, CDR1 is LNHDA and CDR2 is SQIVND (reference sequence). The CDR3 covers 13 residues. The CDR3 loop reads CASSIEGSFEQYF. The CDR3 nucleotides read TGTGCCAGTAGTATAGAAGGTAGCTTCGAGCAGTACTTC.

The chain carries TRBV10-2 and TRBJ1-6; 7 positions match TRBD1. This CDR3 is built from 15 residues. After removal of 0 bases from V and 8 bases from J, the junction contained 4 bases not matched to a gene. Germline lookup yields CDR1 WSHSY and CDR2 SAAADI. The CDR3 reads CASSESTGFYSPLHF. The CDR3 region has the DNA TGCGCCAGCAGTGAGTCGACAGGGTTCTATTCACCCCTCCACTTT.

CDR3 nucleotides: TGTGCCAGCAGTGAAGGCGGGACAGGGAGCACAGATACGCAGTATTTT. Amino acids: CASSEGGTGSTDTQYF. The chain employs TRBV6-5 and TRBJ2-3; 9 bases are shared with TRBD1. The V gene's germline CDR1 is MNHEY and CDR2 SVGAGI. The trim removed 5 bases at V and 0 bases at J, leaving 6 bases unmatched. CDR3 length: 16 residues.

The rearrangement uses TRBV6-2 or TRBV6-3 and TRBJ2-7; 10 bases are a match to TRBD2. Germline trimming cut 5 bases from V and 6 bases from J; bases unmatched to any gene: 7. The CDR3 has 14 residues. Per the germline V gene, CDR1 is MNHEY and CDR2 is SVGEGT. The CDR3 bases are TGTGCCAGCAGTCGCACTAGCGGGGCTCTCGAGCAGTACTTC. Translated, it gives CASSRTSGALEQYF.

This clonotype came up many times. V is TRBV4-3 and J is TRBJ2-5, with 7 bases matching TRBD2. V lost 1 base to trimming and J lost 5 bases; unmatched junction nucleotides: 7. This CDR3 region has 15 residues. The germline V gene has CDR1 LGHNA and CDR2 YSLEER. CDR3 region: CASSQGLAVVETQYF. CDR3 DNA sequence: TGCGCCAGCAGCCAAGGACTAGCAGTAGTTGAGACCCAGTACTTC.

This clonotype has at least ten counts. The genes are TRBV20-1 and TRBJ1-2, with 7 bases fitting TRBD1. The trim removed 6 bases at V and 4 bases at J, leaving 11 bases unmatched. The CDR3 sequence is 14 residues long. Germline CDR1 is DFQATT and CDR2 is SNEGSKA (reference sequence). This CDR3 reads CSASRQGKSYGYTF. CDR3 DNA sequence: TGCAGTGCGAGCAGACAGGGCAAGTCCTATGGCTACACCTTC.

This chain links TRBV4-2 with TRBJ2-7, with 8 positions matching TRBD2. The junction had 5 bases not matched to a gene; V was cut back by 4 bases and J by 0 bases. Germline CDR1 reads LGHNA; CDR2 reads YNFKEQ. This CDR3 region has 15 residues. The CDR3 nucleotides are TGTGCCAGCAGCCGAGAGCGGGGGAGCTCCTACGAGCAGTACTTC. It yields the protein CASSRERGSSYEQYF.

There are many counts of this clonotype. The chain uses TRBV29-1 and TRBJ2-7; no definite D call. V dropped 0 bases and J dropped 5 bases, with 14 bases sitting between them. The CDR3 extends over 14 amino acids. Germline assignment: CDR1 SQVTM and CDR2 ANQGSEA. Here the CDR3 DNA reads TGCAGCGTTGAAGAGGCTGGCCCCACCGACGAGCAGTACTTC. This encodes CSVEEAGPTDEQYF.

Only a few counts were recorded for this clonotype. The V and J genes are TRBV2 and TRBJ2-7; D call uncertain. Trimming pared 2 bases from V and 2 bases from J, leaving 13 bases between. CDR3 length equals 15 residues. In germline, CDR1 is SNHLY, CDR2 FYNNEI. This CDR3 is CASSESAGNAYEQYF. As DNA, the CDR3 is TGTGCCAGCAGTGAATCGGCTGGGAACGCCTACGAGCAGTACTTC.

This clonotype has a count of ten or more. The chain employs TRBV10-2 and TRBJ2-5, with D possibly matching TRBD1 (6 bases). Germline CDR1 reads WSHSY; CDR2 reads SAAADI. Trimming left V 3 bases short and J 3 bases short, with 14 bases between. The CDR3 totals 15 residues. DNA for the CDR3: TGCGCCAGCAGTGACCCAGCTGGGGGCAAAGAGACCCAGTACTTC. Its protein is CASSDPAGGKETQYF.

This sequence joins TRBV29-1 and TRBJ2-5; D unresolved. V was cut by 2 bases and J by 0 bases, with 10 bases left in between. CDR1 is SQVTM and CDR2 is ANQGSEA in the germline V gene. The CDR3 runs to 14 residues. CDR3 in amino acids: CSVERWSHQETQYF. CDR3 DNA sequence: TGCAGCGTTGAAAGGTGGTCGCACCAAGAGACCCAGTACTTC.